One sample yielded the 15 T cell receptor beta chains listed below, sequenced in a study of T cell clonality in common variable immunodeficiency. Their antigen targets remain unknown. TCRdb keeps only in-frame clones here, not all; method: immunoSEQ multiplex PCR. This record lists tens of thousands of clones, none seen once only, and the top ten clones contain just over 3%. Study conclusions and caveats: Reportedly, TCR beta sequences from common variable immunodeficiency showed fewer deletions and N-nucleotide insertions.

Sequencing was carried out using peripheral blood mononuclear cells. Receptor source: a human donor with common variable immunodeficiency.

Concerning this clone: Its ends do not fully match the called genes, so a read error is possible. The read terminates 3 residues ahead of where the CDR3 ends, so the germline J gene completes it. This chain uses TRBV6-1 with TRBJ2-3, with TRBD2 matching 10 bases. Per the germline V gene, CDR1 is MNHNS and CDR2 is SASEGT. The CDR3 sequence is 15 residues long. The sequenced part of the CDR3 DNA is TGTACCAGCAGTGGGCCTAGCGGGGGTTCAGCTACG. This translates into CTSSGPSGGSAT. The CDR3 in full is CTSSGPSGGSATQYF.

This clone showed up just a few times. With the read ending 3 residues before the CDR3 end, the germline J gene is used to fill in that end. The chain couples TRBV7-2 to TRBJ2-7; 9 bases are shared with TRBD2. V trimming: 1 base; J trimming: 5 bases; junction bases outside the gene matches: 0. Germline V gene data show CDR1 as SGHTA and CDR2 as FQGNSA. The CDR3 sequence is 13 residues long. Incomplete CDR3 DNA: TGTGCCAGCAGCTTAGGACTAGCGGACGAG. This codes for CASSLGLADE. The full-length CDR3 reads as CASSLGLADEQYF.

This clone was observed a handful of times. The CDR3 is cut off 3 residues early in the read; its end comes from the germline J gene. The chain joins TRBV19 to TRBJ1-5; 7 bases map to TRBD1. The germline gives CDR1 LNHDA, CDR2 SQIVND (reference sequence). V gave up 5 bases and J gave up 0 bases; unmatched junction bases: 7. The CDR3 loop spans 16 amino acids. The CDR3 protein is CASSGRDRHSNQPQHF. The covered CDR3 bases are TGTGCCAGTAGTGGCCGGGACAGACATAGCAATCAGCCC.

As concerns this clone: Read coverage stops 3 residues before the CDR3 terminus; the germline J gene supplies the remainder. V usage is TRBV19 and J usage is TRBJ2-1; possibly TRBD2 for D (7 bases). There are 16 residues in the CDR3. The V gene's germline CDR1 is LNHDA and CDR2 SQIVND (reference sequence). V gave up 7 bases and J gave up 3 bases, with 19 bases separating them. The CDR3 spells CASTVYGGGGYNEQFF. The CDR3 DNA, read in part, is TGTGCCAGTACCGTATATGGGGGAGGGGGCTACAATGAG.

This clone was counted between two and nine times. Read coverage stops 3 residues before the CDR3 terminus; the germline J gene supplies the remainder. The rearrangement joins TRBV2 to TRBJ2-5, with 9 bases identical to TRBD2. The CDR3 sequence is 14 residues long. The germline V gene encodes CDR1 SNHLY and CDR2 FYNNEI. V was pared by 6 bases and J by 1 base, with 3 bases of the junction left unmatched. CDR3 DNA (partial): TGTGCCAGCAGGGGAGCGGGGGGCCAAGAGACC. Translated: CASRGAGGQET. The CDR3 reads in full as CASRGAGGQETQYF.

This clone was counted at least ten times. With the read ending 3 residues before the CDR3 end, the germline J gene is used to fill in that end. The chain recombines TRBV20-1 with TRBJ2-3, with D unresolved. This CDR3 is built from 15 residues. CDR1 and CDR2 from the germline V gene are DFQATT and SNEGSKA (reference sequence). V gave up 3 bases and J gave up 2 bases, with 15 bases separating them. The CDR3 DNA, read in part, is TGCAGTGCTAGCCCCCCAGGTGCTTTCACAGATACG. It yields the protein CSASPPGAFTDT. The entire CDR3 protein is CSASPPGAFTDTQYF.

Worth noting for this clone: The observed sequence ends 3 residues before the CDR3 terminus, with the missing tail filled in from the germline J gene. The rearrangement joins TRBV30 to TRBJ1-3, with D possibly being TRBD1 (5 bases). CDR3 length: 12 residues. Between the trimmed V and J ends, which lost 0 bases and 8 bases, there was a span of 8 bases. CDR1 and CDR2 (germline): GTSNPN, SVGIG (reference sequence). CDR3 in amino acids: CAWSVGPDTIYF. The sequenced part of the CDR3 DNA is TGTGCCTGGAGTGTGGGGCCGGACACC.

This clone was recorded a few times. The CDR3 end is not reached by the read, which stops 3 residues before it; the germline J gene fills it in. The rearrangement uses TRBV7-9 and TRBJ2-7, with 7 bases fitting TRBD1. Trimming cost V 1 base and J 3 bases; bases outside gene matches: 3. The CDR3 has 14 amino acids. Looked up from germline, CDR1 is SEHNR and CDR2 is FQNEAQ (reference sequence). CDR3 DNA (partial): TGTGCCAGCAGCTTAGGGACAGGACTCTACGAG. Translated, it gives CASSLGTGLYE. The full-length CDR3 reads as CASSLGTGLYEQYF.

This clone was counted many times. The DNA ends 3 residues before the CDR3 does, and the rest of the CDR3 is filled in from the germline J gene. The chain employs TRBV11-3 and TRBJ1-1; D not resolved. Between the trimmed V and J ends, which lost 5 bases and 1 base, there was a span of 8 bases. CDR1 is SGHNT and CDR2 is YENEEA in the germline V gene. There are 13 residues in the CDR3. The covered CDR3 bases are TGTGCCAGCAGCCTCCGACAGAACACTGAA. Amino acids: CASSLRQNTE. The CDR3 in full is CASSLRQNTEAFF.

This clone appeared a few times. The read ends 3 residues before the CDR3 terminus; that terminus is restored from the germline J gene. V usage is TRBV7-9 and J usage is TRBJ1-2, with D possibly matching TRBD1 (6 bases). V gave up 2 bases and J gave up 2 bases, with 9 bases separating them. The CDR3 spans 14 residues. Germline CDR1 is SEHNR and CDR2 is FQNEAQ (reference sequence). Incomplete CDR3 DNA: TGTGCCAGCAGCTTAAACAGGGAGAACTATGGC. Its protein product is CASSLNRENYG. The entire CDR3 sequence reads CASSLNRENYGYTF.

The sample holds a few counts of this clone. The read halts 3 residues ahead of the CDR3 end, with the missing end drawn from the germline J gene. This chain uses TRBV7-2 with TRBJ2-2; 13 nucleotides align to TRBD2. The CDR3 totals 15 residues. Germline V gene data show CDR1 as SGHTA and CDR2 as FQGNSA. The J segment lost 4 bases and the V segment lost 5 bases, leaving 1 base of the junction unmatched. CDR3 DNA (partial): TGTGCCAGCAGCACTAGCGGGGGGGTCACCGGGGAG. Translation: CASSTSGGVTGE. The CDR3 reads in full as CASSTSGGVTGELFF.

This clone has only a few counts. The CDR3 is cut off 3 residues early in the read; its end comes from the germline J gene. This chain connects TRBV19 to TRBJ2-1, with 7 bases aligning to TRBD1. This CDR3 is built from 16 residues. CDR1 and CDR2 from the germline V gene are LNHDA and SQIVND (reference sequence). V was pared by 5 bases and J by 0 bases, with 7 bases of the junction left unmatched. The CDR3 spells CASSLISGGSYNEQFF. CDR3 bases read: TGTGCCAGTAGTTTAATCTCAGGGGGCTCCTACAATGAG.

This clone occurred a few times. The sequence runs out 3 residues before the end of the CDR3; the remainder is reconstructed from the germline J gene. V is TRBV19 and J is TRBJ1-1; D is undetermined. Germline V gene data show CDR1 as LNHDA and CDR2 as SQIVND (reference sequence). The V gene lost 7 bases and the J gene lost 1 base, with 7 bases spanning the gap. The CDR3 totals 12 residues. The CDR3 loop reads CASTYRNTEAFF. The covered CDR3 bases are TGTGCCAGTACTTACAGGAACACTGAA.

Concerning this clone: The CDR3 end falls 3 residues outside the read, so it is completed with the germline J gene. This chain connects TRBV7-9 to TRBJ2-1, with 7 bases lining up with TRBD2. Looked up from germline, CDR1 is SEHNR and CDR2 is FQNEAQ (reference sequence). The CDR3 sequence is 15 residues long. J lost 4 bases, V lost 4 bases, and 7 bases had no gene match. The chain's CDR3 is CASSSPRGRYNEQFF. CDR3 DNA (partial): TGTGCCAGCAGCTCCCCGCGGGGGAGATACAATGAG.

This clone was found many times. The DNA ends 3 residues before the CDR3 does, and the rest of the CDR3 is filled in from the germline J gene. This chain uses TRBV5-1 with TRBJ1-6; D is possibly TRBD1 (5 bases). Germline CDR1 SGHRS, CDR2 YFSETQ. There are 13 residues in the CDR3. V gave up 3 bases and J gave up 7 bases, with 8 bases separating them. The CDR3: CASSWGLNSPLHF. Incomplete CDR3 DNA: TGCGCCAGCAGCTGGGGACTGAATTCACCC.